The present T cell receptor (beta chain) was sequenced within a study of cytomegalovirus exposure and HLA in healthy donors. At the level of the study: A previous analysis identified approximately 110 million unique TCR beta sequences derived from approximately 190 million T cells. Around 80 million unique TCR sequences came from HLA-typed donors in an early release. Study results and caveats: Some segments of the V type, notably TRBV6-2 and TRBV6-3, were excluded as indistinguishable.

V shed 0 bases and J shed 2 bases, with 14 bases lying between them. CDR3 length: 16 amino acids. CDR1 MGHRA and CDR2 YSYEKL come from the germline V gene. Amplification used 60 Vbeta primers and 13 Jbeta primers. Generated by immunoSEQ multiplex PCR, the TCRdb table keeps only in-frame clones and is missing some. The top ten hold 1.3% of the sample, which has 100,000 to 120,000 clones, around 78% seen once. As regards this clone: Its antigen is not identified.

This TCR derives from a woman aged 25 to 39 in good health and CMV-seronegative. The chain joins TRBV4-1 to TRBJ2-7; tentatively, D is TRBD2 (5 bases). Input material: PBMCs. CDR3 sequence: CASSQEFPEGAYEQYF. The CDR3 DNA is TGCGCCAGCAGCCAAGAATTCCCCGAGGGTGCCTACGAGCAGTACTTC.